The clone carrying this T cell receptor (beta chain) was detected a few times. Antigen: not known. The data stem from a study of identical twins. Findings and limits, study-wide: Conclusions relied on cross-sectional statistical analysis, not following the same donors.

CDR1 and CDR2 from the germline V gene are ENHRY and SYGVKD. This CDR3 is 18 amino acids long. Trimming took 1 base from V and 0 from J, leaving 13 bases between them. A template switching step contributed a universal primer site, while unique molecular identifiers were present in the cDNA. TCRdb itself ran the 5' RACE reads through MiXCR, one entry per CDR3 protein. The table includes approximately 300,000 distinct CDR3 sequences, 8.5% to 9.5% detected once. In addition, the sample was reused for a study of yellow fever vaccine responses in identical twins.

The source material was CD8+ T cells sorted from blood. The TCR comes from a woman under 30 in good health. The chain couples TRBV10-3 to TRBJ2-6, with D unresolved. CDR3 residues: CAISELGLVLSGANVLTF. For the CDR3, the DNA is TGTGCCATCAGTGAGTTGGGGTTGGTACTCTCTGGGGCCAACGTCCTGACTTTC.